This TCR beta chain was sequenced during a study of T cells in Graves' hyperthyroidism and ophthalmopathy (dated by TCRdb to the late 2010s). Context from the whole study: Peripheral blood was sampled at the time of initial diagnosis, prior to any treatment. A discovery cohort of around 98 patients, about 44 with Graves' ophthalmopathy and more than 55 with stable Graves' hyperthyroidism, was used to find distinguishing TCR V-J signatures. Whether ophthalmopathy could be predicted prospectively was tested in an independent validation cohort made up of 18 to 20 hyperthyroidism patients plus 17 patients who later progressed to ophthalmopathy. The 75 to 100 discovery patients were randomly split 7:3 into training and test sets. In six Graves' hyperthyroidism patients, the study also compared T-cell repertoires from thyroid tissue with T-cell repertoires from blood. After sampling, hyperthyroidism patients received methimazole starting at 30 mg daily, and ophthalmopathy patients received high-dose intravenous methylprednisolone. The paper reports TCR Vbeta CDR3 sequencing of some 140 peripheral blood samples: some 44 ophthalmopathy, fewer than 80 hyperthyroidism and 17 progressor patients.

A patient counted as having stable Graves' hyperthyroidism if no progression to ophthalmopathy occurred over 18 months of follow-up. Hyperthyroidism patients were newly diagnosed, with disease duration under 2 months, and aged 18 to 65 years. Exclusion was applied to patients with uncontrolled infections, other autoimmune diseases, pregnancy or lactation. Diagnoses were established on the basis of clinical symptoms, serum thyroxine and TRAb, thyroid ultrasound, and orbital computed tomography. PBMCs were isolated from 7.5 to 10 ml of fresh peripheral blood by Ficoll-Paque density gradient centrifugation. Total RNA was extracted with Trizol reagent, and quality was checked on an Agilent 2100 Bioanalyzer. CDR3 length: 16 amino acids, cysteine to phenylalanine. Kept here is only the CDR3 DNA, which spans 48 bases and is read in frame from base 1. V is cut by 0 bases and J by 7 bases, and the space between the germline ends is 19 bases. The germline V gene (reference sequence) gives CDR1 as GTSNPN and CDR2 as SVGIG.

TCR beta CDR3 regions were amplified from RNA transcripts. A first-round RT-PCR of the TCR CDR3 used the HTBI primer set with the Qiagen OneStep RT-PCR kit. A second multiplex PCR round built the libraries, followed by size selection and purification. Libraries were sequenced paired-end with 100 bp reads on an Illumina HiSeq2000. As for the authors' bioinformatics: SOAPnuke was used to process the raw data, with reads discarded if the reads contained adapters or uncalled bases, had a mean Phred below 15, or lacked an exact constant-primer or identifier match. High-quality paired reads were merged using COPE v1.2.5, and each unique nucleotide sequence was defined as a clonotype. Clonotypes were aligned to IMGT TRBV, TRBD and TRBJ reference segments using MiTCR v1.1. The analysis included only V-J combinations with a frequency above 0.0001, which together covered 99.2% of the repertoires. The TCS score was defined as F50 (clonal expansion) divided by E x V (chaos), with BLOSUM62-based TCRdist calculated between CDR3 peptides within each V-J. Welch's t-statistics and random forest reduced several hundred V-J features to 10 to 15, which were used in a naive Bayes classifier (R e1071). TCRdb reworked the public reads: Q25 trimming with fastp, MiXCR clone assembly, productive beta chains retained. Rows matching on CDR3 protein sequence are summarized as one entry with the most common DNA and genes. The V and J calls and clone size are TCRdb's, not the authors'. Within this sample are a few hundred thousand distinct CDR3 sequences, with 15% to 17% of them counted one time only. The top ten clonotypes cover around 7.5% of the sample.

This clonotype was detected ten times or more. Its antigen target is currently unknown. Base qualities are not recorded, but no much larger clone differs from it by a single base. What the work shows at the level of the full study, not this receptor alone: A model built on a 13 V-J signature distinguished ophthalmopathy from stable hyperthyroidism, reaching around 87% sensitivity and around 82% specificity in cross-validation and 80%/75% in testing. Most expanded thyroid clonotypes (frequency above 0.001) were also detected in blood, a finding suggesting that blood repertoires may reflect thyroid immune responses. In validation, the model predicted progression to ophthalmopathy a median of roughly six months before onset, with roughly 68% sensitivity and almost 75% specificity. No statistical method was used to fix the sample size in advance, and group allocation was not hidden from the investigators.

The rearrangement joined TRBV30 to TRBJ2-1; TRBD1 could be the D gene, as 7 bases match. The source is a woman in her twenties or thirties with Graves' hyperthyroidism. Specimen: blood. The base sequence is TGTGCCTGGAGTGTATCGGGGGACAGCCCTAGTAATGAGCAGTTCTTC. This encodes CAWSVSGDSPSNEQFF.